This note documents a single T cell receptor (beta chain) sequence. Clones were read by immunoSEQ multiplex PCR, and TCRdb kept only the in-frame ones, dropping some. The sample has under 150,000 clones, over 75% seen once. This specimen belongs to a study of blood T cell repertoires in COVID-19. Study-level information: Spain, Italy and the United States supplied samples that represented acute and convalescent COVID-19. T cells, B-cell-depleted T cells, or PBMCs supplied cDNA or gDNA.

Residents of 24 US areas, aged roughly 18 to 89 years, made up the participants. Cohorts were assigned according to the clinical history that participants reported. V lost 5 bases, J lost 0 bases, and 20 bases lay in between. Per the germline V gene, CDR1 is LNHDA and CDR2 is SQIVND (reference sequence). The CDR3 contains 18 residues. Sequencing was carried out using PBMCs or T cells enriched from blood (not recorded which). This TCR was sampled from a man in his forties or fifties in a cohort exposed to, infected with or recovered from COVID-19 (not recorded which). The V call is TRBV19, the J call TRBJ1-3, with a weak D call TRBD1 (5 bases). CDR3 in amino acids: CASSSPFFDSDSGNTIYF. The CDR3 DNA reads TGTGCCAGTAGTTCTCCATTCTTCGACAGTGACTCTGGAAACACCATATATTTT.